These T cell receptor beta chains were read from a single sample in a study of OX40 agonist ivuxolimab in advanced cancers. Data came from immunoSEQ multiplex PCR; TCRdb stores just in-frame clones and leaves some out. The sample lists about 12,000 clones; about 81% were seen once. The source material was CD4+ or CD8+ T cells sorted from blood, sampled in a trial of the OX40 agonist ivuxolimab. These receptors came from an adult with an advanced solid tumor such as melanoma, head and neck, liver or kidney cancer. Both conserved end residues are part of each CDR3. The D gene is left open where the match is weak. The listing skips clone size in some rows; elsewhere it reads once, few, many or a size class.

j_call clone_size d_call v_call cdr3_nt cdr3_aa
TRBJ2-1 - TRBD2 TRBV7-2 TGTGCCAGCAGCTTACAGGGACTAGCGGATTTCTACAATGAGCAGTTCTTC CASSLQGLADFYNEQFF
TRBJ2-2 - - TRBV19 TGTGCCAGTAGTATGGTCCGCACCGGGGAGCTGTTTTTT CASSMVRTGELFF
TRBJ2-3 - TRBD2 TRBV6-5 TGTGCCAGCAGACCCCAAAGGGAGGGCCTAGATACGCAGTATTTT CASRPQREGLDTQYF
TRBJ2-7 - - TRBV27 TGTGCCAGCAGTTTATCAGGGGGATACGAGCAGTACTTC CASSLSGGYEQYF
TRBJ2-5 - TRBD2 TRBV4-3 TGCGCCAGCAGCCAATTTACCGGCGGGAGGCAGGAAGAGACCCAGTACTTC CASSQFTGGRQEETQYF
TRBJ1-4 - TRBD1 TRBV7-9 TGTGCCAGCAGCCGACGGCAGGGGGCGCAGGAAGAAAAACTGTTTTTT CASSRRQGAQEEKLFF
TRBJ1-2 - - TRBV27 TGTGCCAGCAGTTCGGGGCCGTACTATGGCTACACCTTC CASSSGPYYGYTF
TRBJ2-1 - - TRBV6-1 TGTGCCGTAGCCTACAATGAGCAGTTCTTC CAVAYNEQFF
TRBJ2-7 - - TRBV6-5 TGTGCCAGCAGTTACATGGACAGTCTTTGGGAGCAGTACTTC CASSYMDSLWEQYF
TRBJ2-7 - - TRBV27 TGTGCCAGCAGTTTTGGGACTGGCTCCTACGAGCAGTACTTC CASSFGTGSYEQYF
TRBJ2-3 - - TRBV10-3 TGTGCCATCAGTGAGTCCCATACCCTGGTCCACCCGATAGAAGGGCCTGGAGATACGCAGTATTTT CAISESHTLVHPIEGPGDTQYF
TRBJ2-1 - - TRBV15 TGTGCCACCAGCAGAGTAGGCGAGATTATTGAGCAGTTCTTC CATSRVGEIIEQFF
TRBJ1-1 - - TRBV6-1 TGTGCCAGCAGTCTCTATCCCCCCAGTGAAGCTTTCTTT CASSLYPPSEAFF
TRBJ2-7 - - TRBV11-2 TGTGCCAGCAGCTATTCGACAGCGTACTACGAGCAGTACTTC CASSYSTAYYEQYF
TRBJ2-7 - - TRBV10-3 TGTGCCATCAGTGAGTCGGCAAAACGCTCCTACGAGCAGTACTTC CAISESAKRSYEQYF
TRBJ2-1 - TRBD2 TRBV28 TGTGCCAGCAGCCATGGACTAGCGGGAGAATTTTCCTACAATGAGCAGTTCTTC CASSHGLAGEFSYNEQFF
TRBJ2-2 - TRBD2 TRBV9 TGTGCCAGCAGCGTAGGGGCGGGAGGGTGGACCGGGGAGCTGTTTTTT CASSVGAGGWTGELFF
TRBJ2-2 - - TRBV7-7 TGTGCTAGCAGCCGACGGAGCGAGGACGGGGAGCTGTTTTTT CASSRRSEDGELFF
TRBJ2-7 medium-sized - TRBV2 TGTGCCAGCAGCGAAGCACCCGGTTCGGGAGAGCAGTACTTC CASSEAPGSGEQYF
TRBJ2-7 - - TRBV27 TGTGCCAGTAGACGACAGGAGCTACCTGAGCAGTACTTC CASRRQELPEQYF
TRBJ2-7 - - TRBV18 TGTGCCAGCTCACCTCGGGGCTCCTACGAGCAGTACTTC CASSPRGSYEQYF
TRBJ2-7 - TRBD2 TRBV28 TGTGCCAGCAGCGCCGGGACTAGAGTTCTCGTGGAGCAGTACTTC CASSAGTRVLVEQYF
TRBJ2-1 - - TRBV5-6 TGTGCCAGCAGCTTGCCGAGGAAAGACCCGCTGAATGAGCAGTTCTTC CASSLPRKDPLNEQFF
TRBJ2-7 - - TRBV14 TGTGCCAGCAGCCAGACCCCGGCAGGGGACTACGAGCAGTACTTC CASSQTPAGDYEQYF
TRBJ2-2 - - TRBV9 TGTGCCAGCAGCGGACACGCGGGGCACCCCACCGGGGAGCTGTTTTTT CASSGHAGHPTGELFF
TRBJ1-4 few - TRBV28 TGTGCCAGCAGTACGTACGACATCGCAACTAATGAAAAACTGTTTTTT CASSTYDIATNEKLFF
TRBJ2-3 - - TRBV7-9 TGTGCCAGCAGCTTAGCGAGGCTAGTTTTTGATACGCAGTATTTT CASSLARLVFDTQYF
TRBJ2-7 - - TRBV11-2 TGTGCCAGCAGCGGTTCCAGGCGCGAGCAGTACTTC CASSGSRREQYF
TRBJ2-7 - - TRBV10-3 TGTGCCATCATGGGGGCCTACGAGCAGTACTTC CAIMGAYEQYF
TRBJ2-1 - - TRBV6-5 TGTGCCAGCAGTTCCTCTTCGAATAATGAGCAGTTCTTC CASSSSSNNEQFF
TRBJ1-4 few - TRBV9 TGTGCCAGCAGCGCTCAAGGGTTGGAGGCTGCAACTAATGAAAAACTGTTTTTT CASSAQGLEAATNEKLFF
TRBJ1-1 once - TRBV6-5 TGTGCCAGCAGTTACTCGAGAGGGGGCACTGAAGCTTTCTTT CASSYSRGGTEAFF
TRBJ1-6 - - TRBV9 TGTGCCAGCAGCCCCCTCTGGGGAAATTCACCCCTCCACTTT CASSPLWGNSPLHF
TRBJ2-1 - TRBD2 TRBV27 TGTGCCAGCAGTTTAACTAGCGGGAGTTTGGGTAATGAGCAGTTCTTC CASSLTSGSLGNEQFF
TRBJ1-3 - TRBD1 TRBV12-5 TGTGCTAGTGGTGAGGACAGGGACTCTGGAAACACCATATATTTT CASGEDRDSGNTIYF
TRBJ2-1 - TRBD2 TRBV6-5 TGTGCCAGCTGTGGGACTAGCGGGACCGATGAGCAGTTCTTC CASCGTSGTDEQFF
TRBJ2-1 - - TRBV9 TGTGCCAGCAGCTCCGATGGGTACGAGCAGTTCTTC CASSSDGYEQFF
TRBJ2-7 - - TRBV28 TGTGCCAGCAGCTCCGGGCCAGGCTCTTACCTCTCCTACGAGCAGTACTTC CASSSGPGSYLSYEQYF
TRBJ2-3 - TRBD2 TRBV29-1 TGCAGCGTTGAAGTGCCGGGACTAGCGGGAGGGAGCACAGATACGCAGTATTTT CSVEVPGLAGGSTDTQYF
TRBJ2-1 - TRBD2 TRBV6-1 TGTGCCAGCACCCTTTCGGGTAGCGGGCATAATCTGTTCTTC CASTLSGSGHNLFF
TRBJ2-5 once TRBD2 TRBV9 TGTGCCAGCAGCGGTCAAGGACTAGCGGGATCTGTGGAGACCCAGTACTTC CASSGQGLAGSVETQYF
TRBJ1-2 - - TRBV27 TGTGCCAGCAGATTAGCCGGGACACTGTATGGCTACACCTTC CASRLAGTLYGYTF
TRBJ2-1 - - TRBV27 TGTGCCAGCAGCGGACAGTTCTCCTACAATGAGCAGTTCTTC CASSGQFSYNEQFF
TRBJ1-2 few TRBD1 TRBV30 TGTGCCTGGAGTGACAGGGGTGCTGGGCTCTACTATGGCTACACCTTC CAWSDRGAGLYYGYTF
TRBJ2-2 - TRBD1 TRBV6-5 TGTGCCAGCAGTTTCGACAGGGAATACACCGGGGAGCTGTTTTTT CASSFDREYTGELFF
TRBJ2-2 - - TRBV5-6 TGTGCCAGCAGCTTGAGGGGTAGGGGTCTGTCGAACACCGGGGAGCTGTTTTTT CASSLRGRGLSNTGELFF
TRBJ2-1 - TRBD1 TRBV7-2 TGTGCCAGCAGCAGAACAGGGGGGTACGATGAGCAGTTCTTC CASSRTGGYDEQFF
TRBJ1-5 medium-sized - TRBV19 TGTGCCACCCGGAATCAGCCCCAGCATTTT CATRNQPQHF
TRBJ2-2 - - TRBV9 TGTGCCAGCAGCGTAGGCAAGAACACCGGGGAGCTGTTTTTT CASSVGKNTGELFF
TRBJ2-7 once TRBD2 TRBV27 TGTGCCAGCAGTTTAGAAGGGACTAGCGGCGACTACGAGCAGTACTTC CASSLEGTSGDYEQYF
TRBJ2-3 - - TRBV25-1 TGTGCCAGCAGTAGGGGGACATATACAGATACGCAGTATTTT CASSRGTYTDTQYF
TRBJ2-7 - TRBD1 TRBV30 TGTGCCTGCAACCTTGGGACAGGGGAGGCCTACGAGCAGTACTTC CACNLGTGEAYEQYF
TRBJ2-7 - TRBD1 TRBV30 TGTGCCTGGAGAGCCCGGGACAGGGGGCCTGGCGAGCAGTACTTC CAWRARDRGPGEQYF
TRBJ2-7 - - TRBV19 TGTGCCAGTAGTCCCGGACCCACCTACGAGCAGTACTTC CASSPGPTYEQYF
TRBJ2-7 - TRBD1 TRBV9 TGTGCCAGCAGCGACCCCGTGACAGGGGCGAGAAACGGGTACGAGCAGTACTTC CASSDPVTGARNGYEQYF
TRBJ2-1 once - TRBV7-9 TGTGCCAGCAGCTTAGAGGGGGTAAATGAGCAGTTCTTC CASSLEGVNEQFF
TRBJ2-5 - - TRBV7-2 TGTGCCAGCAGCTTAGTGACGGAGACCCAGTACTTC CASSLVTETQYF
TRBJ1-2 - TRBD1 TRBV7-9 TGTGCCAGCAGCTTAGGACAGGGAGATGGCTACACCTTC CASSLGQGDGYTF
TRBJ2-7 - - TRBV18 TGTGCCAGCTCAAGTCGGGACTCCCGATCCTACGAGCAGTACTTC CASSSRDSRSYEQYF
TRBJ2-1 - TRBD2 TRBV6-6 TGTGCCAGCACCGGGACTAGCGGGAGGCGGGTCTATGAGCAGTTCTTC CASTGTSGRRVYEQFF